This T cell receptor (beta chain) was sequenced for a study of CD8 T cells in Susac syndrome (dated 2019 in TCRdb). Describing the broader study: Among the Susac syndrome patients who were sequenced, clinically active disease was present in more than 5 and clinical remission was observed in fewer than ten. Whether CD8+ T cell activation and differentiation in Susac syndrome was antigen driven was tested using repertoire sequencing. At the time of blood withdrawal, Susac syndrome patients were either therapy-naive, taking corticosteroids (with some also receiving IVIg), or on IVIg alone. Clonality of the CD8+ T cell repertoire was compared between about a dozen healthy donors, some 14 Susac syndrome patients and some 15 multiple sclerosis patients. General conclusions and limits of the study: Looking at Susac-specific public clones, the researchers identified about 15 in the total CD8+ repertoire and five in the CD8+ TEMRA repertoire. The number of individuals in the TCR sequencing and HLA analysis was acknowledged as relatively small. Clonal expansion was seen in Susac syndrome CD8+ repertoires, peaking in CD8+ TEMRA cells and being greater in clinically active patients than in remitting ones.

Turning to this clonotype: The antigen it binds to is not known. Base qualities were left out, and no much larger clone turns up one base away.

RNA was extracted using the RNeasy kit, and about 0.45 to 1 microgram was reverse transcribed with random hexamers. TCR beta CDR3 regions were amplified with the immunoSEQ multiplex PCR assay covering 54 Vbeta and 13 Jbeta segments. PCR amplification bias was corrected using a synthetic template baseline for primer optimization and computational correction. The published analysis was carried out like this. Reads were assigned to V, D and J genes according to IMGT and analyzed in immunoSEQ Analyzer, with only productive sequences retained. Clonality was computed as one minus Shannon entropy normalized by log2 of the number of productive unique sequences. Public and private clones were assessed among the 100 most prevalent clones of each patient and control. A clone was defined as Susac-specific if it was absent from the healthy and MS cohorts, from roughly 980 published viral clones and from other ImmuneACCESS disease sequences. The public sequencing data were trimmed at Q25 with fastp and processed into clonotypes with MiXCR by TCRdb, which kept only in-frame beta chains. All rows with the same CDR3 protein become a single entry with the most common DNA and genes. The V and J calls were determined by TCRdb, not by the authors. A total of 75,000 to 95,000 distinct CDR3 sequences appear in this sample, 93% of them only once. The ten top clones hold approximately 0.5% of the sample.

Peripheral blood CD8+ and CD4+ T cells from healthy donors, Susac syndrome patients and multiple sclerosis patients were profiled using high-throughput TCR beta sequencing. Recently defined diagnostic criteria for definite or probable disease were met by the Susac syndrome patients. Bulk CD8+ and CD4+ T cells were purified by magnetic negative isolation, whereas CD8+ TEMRA cells were enriched by FACS. Blood was drawn into EDTA tubes, processed within 24 hours, and PBMCs were isolated by density gradient centrifugation. PBMCs intended for TCR sequencing were cryopreserved in liquid nitrogen and were subsequently thawed in a 37 degrees C water bath. The sorted or isolated CD4+, CD8+ and CD8+ TEMRA cells reached a purity of at least 90%. Reading from cysteine to phenylalanine, the CDR3 counts 11 amino acids. The entry retains the CDR3 DNA only, 33 bases that are in frame from base 1. In the germline V gene, CDR1 corresponds to MNHEY and CDR2 to SVGEGT. V is reduced by 6 bases and J by 4 bases, leaving a spacing of 4 bases between them.

The chain was built from TRBV6-2 or TRBV6-3 and TRBJ2-1; the D gene is unclear. The source material was CD8+ T cells from PBMCs. This receptor was obtained from a human donor with Susac syndrome. The base sequence is TGTGCCAGCAGGGGGTACAATGAGCAGTTCTTC. Its protein product is CASRGYNEQFF.